These 13 T cell receptor beta chains came from one sample sequenced in a study of blood T cells in healthy people across ages. Then a second PCR, running roughly 7 to 11 cycles, was carried out with a sample-barcoded 5' primer and a J-beta primer mix. TCRdb fed the 5' RACE reads into MiXCR, producing one record per CDR3 protein. The sample carries approximately 350,000 distinct CDR3 sequences, 50% to 60% recorded once. Sequencing used blood. These receptor sequences come from a man aged 55 to 70 in good health.

The chain combines TRBV7-3 with TRBJ2-6; D is unresolved. The CDR3 is 16 amino acids. V lost 5 bases and J 2 bases, leaving 13 bases between the germline ends. CDR1 SGHTA and CDR2 FQGTGA come from the germline V gene. CDR3 nucleotide sequence: TGTGCCAGCAGCCCAACGGGCCCTCCTGGGGCCAACGTCCTGACTTTC. The encoded protein is CASSPTGPPGANVLTF.

V usage is TRBV24-1 and J usage is TRBJ1-2; D gene unclear. The germline V gene has CDR1 KGHDR and CDR2 SFDVKD. V was pared by 4 bases and J by 8 bases, with 22 bases between. The CDR3 consists of 16 residues. The CDR3 sequence: CATSDSDDWIGHGYTF. The CDR3 nucleotides read TGTGCCACCAGTGACTCCGATGACTGGATAGGTCACGGCTACACCTTC.

This chain links TRBV20-1 with TRBJ2-1; D tentatively fits TRBD1 or TRBD2 (6 bases each). V gave up 0 bases and J gave up 12 bases, with 15 bases separating them. This CDR3 has 13 amino acids. The germline V gene has CDR1 DFQATT and CDR2 SNEGSKA (reference sequence). CDR3 residues: CSARDEGGPRQFF. In DNA, the CDR3 is TGCAGTGCTAGAGATGAGGGGGGCCCAAGGCAGTTCTTC.

This clonotype has a count of ten or more. The chain recombines TRBV5-6 with TRBJ2-3; 9 bases are a match to TRBD1. With 2 bases clipped from V and 0 bases from J, the junction kept 4 bases outside the gene matches. The CDR3 is 16 residues long. The germline CDR1 and CDR2 sequences are SGHDT and YYEEEE. The CDR3 here is CASSFEQGASTDTQYF. For the CDR3, the DNA is TGTGCCAGCAGCTTCGAACAGGGGGCCAGCACAGATACGCAGTATTTT.

This chain joins TRBV20-1 and TRBJ2-3; no firm D call. From germline, CDR1 is DFQATT and CDR2 SNEGSKA (reference sequence). CDR3 length equals 14 residues. V gave up 6 bases and J gave up 1 base, with 14 bases separating them. CDR3 loop: CSALTPVGTDTQYF. The CDR3 DNA is TGCAGTGCCCTGACCCCGGTGGGCACAGATACGCAGTATTTT.

The CDR3 loop reads CASGISLGANVLTF. The CDR3 nucleotides are TGTGCCAGCGGTATCTCTCTCGGGGCCAACGTCCTGACTTTC. This chain uses TRBV6-5 with TRBJ2-6; D unresolved. V lost 8 bases and J 4 bases, leaving 12 bases between the germline ends. This CDR3 has 14 residues. Germline loops: CDR1 MNHEY, CDR2 SVGAGI.

This clonotype was seen only a few times. The chain links TRBV27 to TRBJ2-7; 9 bases map to TRBD1. V dropped 11 bases and J dropped 5; count of bases not matched to a gene: 16. The germline gives CDR1 MNHEY, CDR2 SMNVEV (reference sequence). The CDR3 contains 15 residues. The CDR3 spells CAVSGSGQGIHEQYF. DNA of the CDR3: TGTGCCGTGTCGGGGTCCGGACAGGGGATACACGAGCAGTACTTC.

This clonotype was picked up a small number of times. This rearrangement joins TRBV7-2 to TRBJ2-3; tentatively, D is TRBD2 (5 bases). Deletions cut 1 base from V and 6 bases from J, with 14 bases between. In germline, CDR1 is SGHTA, CDR2 FQGNSA. The CDR3 extends over 15 amino acids. In DNA form, the CDR3 reads TGTGCCAGCAGCTTAGGTTCGGGGAGAGCGGATACGCAGTATTTT. Translating gives CASSLGSGRADTQYF.

This chain joins TRBV6-5 and TRBJ2-4; 9 nucleotides match TRBD2. This CDR3 region has 15 residues. Germline V gives CDR1 MNHEY, CDR2 SVGAGI. J was trimmed by 6 bases and V by 8 bases; bases with no gene match: 11. This CDR3 is CASGFQAGGRNIQYF. CDR3 coding DNA: TGTGCCAGCGGTTTCCAAGCGGGAGGTAGAAACATTCAGTACTTC.

This clonotype has at least ten counts. V gene TRBV7-9 combines with J gene TRBJ2-3; 8 bases agree with TRBD2. CDR1 and CDR2 (germline): SEHNR, FQNEAQ (reference sequence). J lost 3 bases, V lost 5 bases, and 4 bases had no gene match. This CDR3 comprises 14 residues. CDR3: CASSTGRETDTQYF. CDR3 bases: TGTGCCAGCAGCACCGGGAGGGAAACAGATACGCAGTATTTT.

A note on this clonotype: Mismatch with germline at one junction end may stem from a read error. The genes are TRBV11-2 and TRBJ2-4; 8 bases map to TRBD2. The assigned J gene may be wrong: the sequence end matches TRBJ2-7 better. This CDR3 comprises 15 residues. The germline CDR1 and CDR2 sequences are SGHAT and FQNNGV. The CDR3 DNA reads as TGTTCCAGCAGCTTAGAGCGGGGGACCAGCTACGAGCAGTACTTC. Its protein product is CSSSLERGTSYEQYF.

A few counts support this clonotype. This chain uses TRBV10-3 with TRBJ2-5; 8 nucleotides agree with TRBD1. Germline CDR1 and CDR2: ENHRY and SYGVKD. This CDR3 comprises 15 residues. V gave up 0 bases and J gave up 4 bases; unmatched junction bases: 4. CDR3 loop: CAISESGQGRETQYF. CDR3 coding DNA: TGTGCCATCAGTGAGTCAGGACAGGGAAGAGAGACCCAGTACTTC.

This clonotype has just a few counts. The rearrangement uses TRBV6-2 or TRBV6-3 and TRBJ2-1, with a possible D match to TRBD2 (7 bases). The CDR3 covers 15 residues. The V gene's germline CDR1 is MNHEY and CDR2 SVGEGT. The V end lost 5 bases, the J end lost 6 bases, and 17 bases lay between the germline ends. Here the CDR3 reads CASSPSGGRGNEQFF. DNA for the CDR3: TGTGCCAGCAGTCCCTCGGGGGGCCGAGGCAATGAGCAGTTCTTC.